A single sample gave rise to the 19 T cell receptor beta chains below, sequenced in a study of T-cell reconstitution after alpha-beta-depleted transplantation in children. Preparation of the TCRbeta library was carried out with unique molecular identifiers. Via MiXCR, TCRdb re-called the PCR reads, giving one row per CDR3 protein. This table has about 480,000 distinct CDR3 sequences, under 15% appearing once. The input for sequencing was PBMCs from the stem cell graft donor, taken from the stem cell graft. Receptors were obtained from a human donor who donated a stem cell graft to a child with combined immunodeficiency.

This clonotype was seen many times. CDR3 coding DNA: TGTGCCAGCAGACAGGGCCCGGGGTACGAGCAGTACTTC. Its protein is CASRQGPGYEQYF. This chain connects TRBV12-3 or TRBV12-4 to TRBJ2-7; perhaps TRBD1 as D (6 bases). With 6 bases removed from V and 4 bases from J, the gap between germline ends came to 13 bases. There are 13 residues in the CDR3.

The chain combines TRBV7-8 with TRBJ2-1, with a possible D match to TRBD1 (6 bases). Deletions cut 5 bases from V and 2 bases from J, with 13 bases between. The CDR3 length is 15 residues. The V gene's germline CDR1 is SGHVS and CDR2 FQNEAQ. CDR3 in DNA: TGTGCCAGCAGCGCCCAGGGGTCCCCCTACAATGAGCAGTTCTTC. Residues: CASSAQGSPYNEQFF.

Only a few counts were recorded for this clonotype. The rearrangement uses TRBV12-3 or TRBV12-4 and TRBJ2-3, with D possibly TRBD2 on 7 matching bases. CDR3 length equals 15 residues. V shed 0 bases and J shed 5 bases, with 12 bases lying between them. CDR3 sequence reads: CASSLAGGHGDTQYF. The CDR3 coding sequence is TGTGCCAGCAGTTTAGCGGGGGGGCATGGAGATACGCAGTATTTT.

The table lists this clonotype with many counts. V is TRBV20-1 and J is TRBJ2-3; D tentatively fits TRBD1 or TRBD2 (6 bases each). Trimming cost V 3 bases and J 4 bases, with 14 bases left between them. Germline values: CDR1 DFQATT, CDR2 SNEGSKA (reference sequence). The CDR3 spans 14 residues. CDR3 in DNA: TGCAGTGCTAGTCTCGGGGGCGCCTCAGATACGCAGTATTTT. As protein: CSASLGGASDTQYF.

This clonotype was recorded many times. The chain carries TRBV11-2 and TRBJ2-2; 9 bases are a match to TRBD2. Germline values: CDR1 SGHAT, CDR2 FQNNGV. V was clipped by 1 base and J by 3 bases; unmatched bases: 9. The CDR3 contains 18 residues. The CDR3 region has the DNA TGTGCCAGCAGCTTAGTTGCGGGGGGGCCGGTGTACACCGGGGAGCTGTTTTTT. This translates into CASSLVAGGPVYTGELFF.

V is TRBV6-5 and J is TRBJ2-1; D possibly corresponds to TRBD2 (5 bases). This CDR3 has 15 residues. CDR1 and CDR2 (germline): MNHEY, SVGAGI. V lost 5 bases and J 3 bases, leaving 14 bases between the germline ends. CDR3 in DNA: TGTGCCAGCAGTCGGCTCGCGGGCCACTACAATGAGCAGTTCTTC. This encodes CASSRLAGHYNEQFF.

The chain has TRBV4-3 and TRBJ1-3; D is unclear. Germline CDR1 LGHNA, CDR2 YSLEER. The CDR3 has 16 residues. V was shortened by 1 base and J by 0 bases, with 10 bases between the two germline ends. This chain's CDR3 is CASSQATGSSGNTIYF. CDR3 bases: TGCGCCAGCAGCCAAGCGACCGGGTCCTCTGGAAACACCATATATTTT.

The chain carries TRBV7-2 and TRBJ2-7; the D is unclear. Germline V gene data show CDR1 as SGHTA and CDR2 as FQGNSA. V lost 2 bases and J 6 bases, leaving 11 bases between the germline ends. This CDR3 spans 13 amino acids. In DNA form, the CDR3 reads TGTGCCAGCAGCTTAAGGTGGGCCTGCGAGCAGTACTTC. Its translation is CASSLRWACEQYF.

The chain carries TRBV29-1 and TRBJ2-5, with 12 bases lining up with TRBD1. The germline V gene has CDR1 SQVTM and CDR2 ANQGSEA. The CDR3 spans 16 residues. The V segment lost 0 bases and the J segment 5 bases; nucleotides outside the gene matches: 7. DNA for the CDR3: TGCAGCGTTGAAGATAGGGACAGGGGGCCAGAGGAGACCCAGTACTTC. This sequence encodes CSVEDRDRGPEETQYF.

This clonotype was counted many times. CDR3 sequence reads: CASKVFEVAFF. The CDR3 DNA follows: TGTGCCAGCAAAGTGTTCGAGGTAGCTTTCTTT. The V call is TRBV12-3 or TRBV12-4, the J call TRBJ1-1; D is unclear. Between the trimmed V and J ends, which lost 7 bases and 10 bases, there was a span of 13 bases. CDR3 length: 11 amino acids.

This CDR3 is CASSYSSDTQYF. The CDR3 coding sequence is TGTGCCAGCAGTTATTCTTCAGATACGCAGTATTTT. V usage is TRBV6-2 or TRBV6-3 and J usage is TRBJ2-3; D gene unclear. CDR1 is MNHEY, CDR2 SVGEGT, per germline. The CDR3 spans 12 residues. V was clipped by 3 bases and J by 4 bases, with 5 bases between them.

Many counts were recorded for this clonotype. This CDR3 reads CASKRSSQETQYF. The CDR3 DNA follows: TGTGCCAGCAAACGGTCTAGCCAAGAGACCCAGTACTTC. The chain links TRBV12-3 or TRBV12-4 to TRBJ2-5; D not resolved. V was shortened by 7 bases and J by 1 base, with 10 bases between the two germline ends. The CDR3 runs 13 residues.

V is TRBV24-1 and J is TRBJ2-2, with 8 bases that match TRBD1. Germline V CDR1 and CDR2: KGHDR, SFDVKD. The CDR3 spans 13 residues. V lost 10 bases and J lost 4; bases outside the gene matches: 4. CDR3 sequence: CATQDRATGELFF. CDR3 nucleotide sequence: TGTGCCACTCAGGACAGGGCCACCGGGGAGCTGTTTTTT.

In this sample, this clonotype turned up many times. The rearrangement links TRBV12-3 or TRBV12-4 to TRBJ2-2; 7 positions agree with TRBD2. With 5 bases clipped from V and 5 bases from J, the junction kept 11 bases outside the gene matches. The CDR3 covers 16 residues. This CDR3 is CASSPRPPGGTGELFF. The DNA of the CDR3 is TGTGCCAGCAGTCCACGTCCCCCGGGGGGTACCGGGGAGCTGTTTTTT.

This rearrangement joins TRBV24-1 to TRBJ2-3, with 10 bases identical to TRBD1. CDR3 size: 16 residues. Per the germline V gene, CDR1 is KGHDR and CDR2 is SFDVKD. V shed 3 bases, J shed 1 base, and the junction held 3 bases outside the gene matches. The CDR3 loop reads CATSDPGTGGTDTQYF. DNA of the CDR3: TGTGCCACCAGTGATCCCGGGACAGGGGGCACAGATACGCAGTATTTT.

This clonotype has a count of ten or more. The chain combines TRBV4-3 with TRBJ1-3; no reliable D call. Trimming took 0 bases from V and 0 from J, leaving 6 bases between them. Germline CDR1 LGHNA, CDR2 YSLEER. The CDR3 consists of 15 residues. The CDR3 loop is CASSQDPPSGNTIYF. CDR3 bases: TGCGCCAGCAGCCAAGATCCCCCCTCTGGAAACACCATATATTTT.

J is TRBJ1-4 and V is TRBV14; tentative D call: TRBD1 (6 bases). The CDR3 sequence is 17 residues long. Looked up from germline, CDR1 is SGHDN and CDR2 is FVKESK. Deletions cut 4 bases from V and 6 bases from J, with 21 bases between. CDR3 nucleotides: TGTGCCAGCAGCCTCATAACAGGGACTGCACGGCATGAAAAACTGTTTTTT. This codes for CASSLITGTARHEKLFF.

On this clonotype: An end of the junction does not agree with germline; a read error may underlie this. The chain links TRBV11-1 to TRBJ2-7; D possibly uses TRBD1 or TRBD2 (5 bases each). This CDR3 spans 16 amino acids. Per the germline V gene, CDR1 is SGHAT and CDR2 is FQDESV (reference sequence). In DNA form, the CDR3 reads TGTGCCAGCAGCTTATCCCGGGGCTTACAGACCTACGAGCGGTACTTC. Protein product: CASSLSRGLQTYERYF.

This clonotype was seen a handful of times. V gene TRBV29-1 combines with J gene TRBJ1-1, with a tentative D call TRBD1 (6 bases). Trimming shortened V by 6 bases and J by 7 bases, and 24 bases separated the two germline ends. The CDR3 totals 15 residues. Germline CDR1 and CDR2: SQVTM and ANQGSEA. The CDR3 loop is CSVTVRGQTKIEAFF. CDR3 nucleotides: TGCAGCGTCACGGTTCGGGGACAAACCAAGATTGAAGCTTTCTTT.